What follows describes a single T cell receptor (beta chain). Antigen unknown. It was with a sample-barcoded 5' primer and a J-beta primer mix that a second PCR of about 6 to 12 cycles was run. TCRdb reprocessed the 5' RACE reads via MiXCR and lists one record per CDR3 protein. The sample contains hundreds of thousands of distinct CDR3 sequences, 49% of which appear only once. The data are from a study of blood T cells in healthy people across ages. Study-level background: Roughly one uniquely barcoded beta molecule per two T cells was captured.

Findings and limits, study-wide: Versus aged donors, long-lived donors had higher diversity and more naive CD4+ cells. The lack of PBMC sorting stopped any conclusive naive versus antigen-experienced comparison. TCR beta diversity tracked closely with naive T cell percentage.

Germline CDR1 SGHTA, CDR2 FQGNSA. The CDR3 extends over 12 amino acids. The source of this sequence is a woman in her fifties or sixties in good health. Input material: blood. The chain recombines TRBV7-2 with TRBJ2-7, with D maybe TRBD1 (6 bases). Judging by the DNA end, TRBJ2-5 fits better; the J call may be wrong. CDR3 protein: CASSLQGWTQYF. The CDR3 DNA reads TGTGCCAGCAGTCTCCAGGGGTGGACCCAGTACTTC.